This entry lists 5 T cell receptor beta chains sequenced from one sample in a study of cytomegalovirus exposure and HLA in healthy donors. PCR involved 60 Vbeta and 13 Jbeta primers. Method: immunoSEQ multiplex PCR; TCRdb's copy keeps in-frame clones and lacks some. The table shows under 150,000 clones, with 80% to 85% occurring only once. The sequenced sample consisted of PBMCs. These receptor sequences come from a male donor in good health and CMV-seropositive.

The table lists this clone with a few counts. The chain combines TRBV27 with TRBJ2-7, with D possibly being TRBD2 (5 bases). Per germline, CDR1 MNHEY and CDR2 SMNVEV (reference sequence). Trimming took 4 bases from V and 6 from J, leaving 13 bases between them. CDR3 length: 13 residues. CDR3 coding DNA: TGTGCCAGCAGTTCGGGATCGTGGGGCGAGCAGTACTTC. As protein: CASSSGSWGEQYF.

This clone has a single count. The chain carries TRBV16 and TRBJ2-5; no reliable D call. The V end lost 4 bases, the J end lost 2 bases, and 11 bases lay between the germline ends. Germline assignment: CDR1 KGHSY and CDR2 FQNENV. The CDR3 is 14 residues long. The DNA of the CDR3 is TGTGCCAGCAGCCTCGACTTAACGCAAGAGACCCAGTACTTC. This gives the protein CASSLDLTQETQYF.

The CDR3 here is CASSEGERGRNEQFF. CDR3 DNA: TGTGCCAGCAGTGAAGGGGAGCGGGGGAGGAATGAGCAGTTCTTC. V gene TRBV2 combines with J gene TRBJ2-1; TRBD2 matches 8 bases. The CDR3 runs to 15 residues. The junction had 6 bases not matched to a gene; V was cut back by 1 base and J by 7 bases. Germline CDR1 and CDR2: SNHLY and FYNNEI.

This rearrangement joins TRBV28 to TRBJ2-3, with 9 bases lining up with TRBD1. CDR1 MDHEN and CDR2 SYDVKM come from the germline V gene. This CDR3 has 18 residues. The junction had 12 bases not matched to a gene; V was cut back by 3 bases and J by 2 bases. CDR3 in amino acids: CASSLYKTGTGFTDTQYF. The CDR3 DNA reads TGTGCCAGCAGTTTGTACAAAACCGGGACAGGGTTCACAGATACGCAGTATTTT.

V usage is TRBV5-4 and J usage is TRBJ1-2; TRBD1 might be the D (5 bases). V was pared by 7 bases and J by 9 bases, with 16 bases between. This CDR3 contains 12 residues. Germline CDR1 reads SGHNT; CDR2 reads YYREEE (reference sequence). The CDR3 region is CASEGLSGSYTF. CDR3 in DNA: TGTGCCAGCGAGGGACTGTCAGGGAGCTACACCTTC.